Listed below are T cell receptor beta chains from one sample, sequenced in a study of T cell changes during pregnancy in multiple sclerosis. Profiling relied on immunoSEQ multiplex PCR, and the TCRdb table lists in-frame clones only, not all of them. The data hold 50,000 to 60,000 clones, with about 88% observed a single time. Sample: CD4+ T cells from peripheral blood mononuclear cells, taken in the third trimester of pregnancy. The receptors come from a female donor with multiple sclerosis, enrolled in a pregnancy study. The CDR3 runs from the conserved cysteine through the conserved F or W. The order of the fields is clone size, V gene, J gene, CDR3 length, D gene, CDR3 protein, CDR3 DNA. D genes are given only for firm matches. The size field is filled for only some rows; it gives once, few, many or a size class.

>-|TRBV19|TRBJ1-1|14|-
CASSTAQGNTEAFF
TGTGCCAGTAGTACGGCACAGGGAAACACTGAAGCTTTCTTT
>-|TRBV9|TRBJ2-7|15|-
CASSVAAVSSYEQYF
TGTGCCAGCAGCGTAGCGGCGGTTAGCTCCTACGAGCAGTACTTC
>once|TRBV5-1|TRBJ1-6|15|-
CASSWDPAGNSPLHF
TGCGCCAGCAGCTGGGACCCGGCGGGGAATTCACCCCTCCACTTT
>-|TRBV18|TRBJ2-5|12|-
CASSPLGETQYF
TGTGCCAGCTCACCTCTCGGGGAGACCCAGTACTTC
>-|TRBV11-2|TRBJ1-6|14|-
CASSPQGAESPLHF
TGTGCCAGCAGCCCCCAAGGGGCTGAGTCACCCCTCCACTTT
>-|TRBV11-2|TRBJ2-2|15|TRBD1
CASSLGTANTGELFF
TGTGCCAGCAGCCTCGGGACAGCGAACACCGGGGAGCTGTTTTTT
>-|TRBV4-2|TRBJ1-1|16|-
CASSQDRAGAKTEAFF
TGTGCCAGCAGCCAAGATCGAGCGGGGGCGAAGACTGAAGCTTTCTTT
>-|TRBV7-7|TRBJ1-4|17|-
CASGPGRDSFGNEKLFF
TGTGCCAGCGGACCTGGCAGGGACTCATTCGGTAATGAAAAACTGTTTTTT
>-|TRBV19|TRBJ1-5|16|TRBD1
CASNGLDRGFNQPQHF
TGTGCCAGTAACGGACTGGACAGGGGCTTCAATCAGCCCCAGCATTTT
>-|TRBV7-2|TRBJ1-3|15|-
CASSSSGGSGNTIYF
TGTGCCAGCAGCTCCTCGGGGGGGAGCGGAAACACCATATATTTT
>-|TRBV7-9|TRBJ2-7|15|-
CASSRRDLATAEQYF
TGTGCCAGCAGCCGGAGGGACCTAGCTACGGCGGAGCAGTACTTC
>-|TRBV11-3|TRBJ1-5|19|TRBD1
CASSLDGQGELWLNQPQHF
TGTGCCAGCAGCTTAGACGGACAGGGGGAACTCTGGCTCAATCAGCCCCAGCATTTT
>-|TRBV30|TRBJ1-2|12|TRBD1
CALQGASGGYTF
TGTGCCTTGCAGGGGGCGAGTGGCGGCTACACCTTC
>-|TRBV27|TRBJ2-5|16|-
CASRAHRGGGGETQYF
TGTGCCAGCAGGGCCCACCGGGGAGGAGGCGGGGAGACCCAGTACTTC
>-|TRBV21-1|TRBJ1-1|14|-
CASSKAGEGTEAFF
TGTGCCAGCAGCAAAGCTGGGGAGGGCACTGAAGCTTTCTTT
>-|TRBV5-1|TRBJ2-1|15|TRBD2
CASFGEGSSYNEQFF
TGCGCCAGCTTTGGGGAGGGTAGCTCCTACAATGAGCAGTTCTTC
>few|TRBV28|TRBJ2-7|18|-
CASSPFMVQQSGRYEQYF
TGTGCCAGCAGTCCTTTTATGGTCCAACAGTCTGGAAGATACGAGCAGTACTTC
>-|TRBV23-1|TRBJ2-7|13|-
CASSHLDSYEQYF
TGCGCCAGCAGTCACCTGGACAGCTACGAGCAGTACTTC
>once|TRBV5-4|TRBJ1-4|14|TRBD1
CASSWTGTNEKLFF
TGTGCCAGCAGCTGGACAGGGACTAATGAAAAACTGTTTTTT
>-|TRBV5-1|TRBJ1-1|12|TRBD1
CASSFDRGEAFF
TGCGCCAGCAGCTTCGACAGGGGAGAAGCTTTCTTT
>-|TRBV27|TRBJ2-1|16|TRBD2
CASSYRTSGTNNEQFF
TGTGCCAGCAGTTATCGGACTAGCGGGACCAACAATGAGCAGTTCTTC
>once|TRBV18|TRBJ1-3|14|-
CASSPPWGGDTIYF
TGTGCCAGCTCACCCCCCTGGGGAGGCGACACCATATATTTT
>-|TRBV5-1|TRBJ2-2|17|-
CASSLRWARGNTGELFF
TGCGCCAGCAGCTTACGCTGGGCCCGGGGGAACACCGGGGAGCTGTTTTTT
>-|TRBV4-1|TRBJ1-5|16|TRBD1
CASSQGHTGEGQPQHF
TGCGCCAGCAGCCAAGGCCACACAGGGGAAGGTCAGCCCCAGCATTTT
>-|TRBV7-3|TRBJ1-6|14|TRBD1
CASSPVPGGSPLHF
TGTGCCAGCAGCCCCGTCCCAGGGGGTTCACCCCTCCACTTT
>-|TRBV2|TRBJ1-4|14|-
CASSDGRSAEKLFF
TGTGCCAGCAGTGATGGCAGGTCCGCGGAAAAACTGTTTTTT